Following are 20 T cell receptor beta chains from one sample sequenced in a study of cytomegalovirus exposure and HLA in healthy donors. The PCR used 60 Vbeta and 13 Jbeta primers. Profiled with immunoSEQ multiplex PCR; TCRdb holds only in-frame clones, not every one. This sample has approximately 130,000 clones, with around 85% found just once. The sample comprised PBMCs. The receptors come from a woman in her thirties in good health and CMV-seropositive.

CDR3 protein: CASSDAGGPSYEQYF. CDR3 coding DNA: TGTGCCAGCAGCGACGCGGGGGGCCCCTCCTACGAGCAGTACTTC. This chain joins TRBV5-4 and TRBJ2-7; 8 bases agree with TRBD2. V shed 4 bases, J shed 0 bases, and the junction held 6 bases outside the gene matches. The germline gives CDR1 SGHNT, CDR2 YYREEE (reference sequence). The CDR3 runs to 15 residues.

The chain is built from TRBV10-3 and TRBJ1-1; maybe TRBD1 (5 bases). CDR1 and CDR2 from the germline V gene are ENHRY and SYGVKD. V was pared by 6 bases and J by 7 bases, with 18 bases between. This CDR3 comprises 14 residues. Here the CDR3 reads CAIRTMGTGDEAFF. The DNA of the CDR3 is TGTGCCATCAGGACTATGGGGACTGGGGATGAAGCTTTCTTT.

The chain employs TRBV18 and TRBJ2-2, with D maybe TRBD2 (5 bases). The CDR3 is made up of 14 amino acids. Trimming removed 4 bases at V and 6 bases at J, with 12 bases between. Germline CDR1 is KGHSH and CDR2 is LQKENI. The DNA for the CDR3 is TGTGCCAGCTCACAAGGGAGAGGCCCCGGGGAGCTGTTTTTT. Amino acid sequence: CASSQGRGPGELFF.

The chain carries TRBV28 and TRBJ1-1; unclear D gene. The CDR3 totals 14 residues. V lost 2 bases and J lost 0, with 7 bases in between. CDR1 and CDR2 from the germline V gene are MDHEN and SYDVKM. As DNA, the CDR3 is TGTGCCAGCAGTTTAGAGGTTATGAACACTGAAGCTTTCTTT. Its translation is CASSLEVMNTEAFF.

This chain uses TRBV5-1 with TRBJ1-4; 7 nucleotides agree with TRBD1. V shed 0 bases and J 7 bases; nucleotides not matched to a gene: 6. CDR1 is SGHRS and CDR2 is YFSETQ in the germline V gene. There are 15 residues in the CDR3. CDR3 coding DNA: TGCGCCAGCAGCTTGGCCGGATCAGGGGGTGAAAAACTGTTTTTT. Protein: CASSLAGSGGEKLFF.

The rearrangement joins TRBV5-1 to TRBJ2-7, with TRBD1 matching 9 bases. V trimming: 0 bases; J trimming: 1 base; junction bases outside the gene matches: 11. CDR1 is SGHRS, CDR2 YFSETQ, per germline. The CDR3 totals 18 residues. The CDR3, as DNA: TGCGCCAGCAGCTTGGGGGACAGGGTAAGCTACAGGTCCTACGAGCAGTACTTC. Amino acids: CASSLGDRVSYRSYEQYF.

The chain is built from TRBV30 and TRBJ2-7, with D possibly matching TRBD2 (6 bases). The CDR3 loop spans 13 amino acids. Germline CDR1 reads GTSNPN; CDR2 reads SVGIG (reference sequence). Trimming took 5 bases from V and 7 from J, leaving 18 bases between them. The CDR3 nucleotides are TGTGCCTGGGGCTCCCGGCTGGAGGGGGAGCAGTACTTC. This encodes CAWGSRLEGEQYF.

V usage is TRBV6-1 and J usage is TRBJ2-3; D is possibly TRBD1 (6 bases). This CDR3 has 13 amino acids. The germline gives CDR1 MNHNS, CDR2 SASEGT. Trimming left V 6 bases short and J 6 bases short, with 13 bases between. The CDR3 nucleotides read TGTGCCAGCAGCCAGGGGATATGGGATACGCAGTATTTT. Translated: CASSQGIWDTQYF.

The chain links TRBV5-1 to TRBJ2-2; 10 bases map to TRBD1. Germline V gene data show CDR1 as SGHRS and CDR2 as YFSETQ. The CDR3 consists of 16 residues. V dropped 0 bases and J dropped 5; count of bases not matched to a gene: 4. CDR3 in DNA: TGCGCCAGCAGCTTGGTGGGACAGGGGACAACCGGGGAGCTGTTTTTT. This codes for CASSLVGQGTTGELFF.

This clone was counted only a few times. The chain links TRBV4-1 to TRBJ1-5, with a possible D match to TRBD1 (6 bases). CDR1 and CDR2 from the germline V gene are MGHRA and YSYEKL. The CDR3 is 16 amino acids. Trimming removed 1 base at V and 5 bases at J, with 15 bases between. CDR3 region: CASSQVAQGRYQPQHF. The CDR3 DNA reads TGCGCCAGCAGCCAAGTGGCACAGGGCCGCTATCAGCCCCAGCATTTT.

The chain links TRBV2 to TRBJ2-2; D perhaps matches TRBD2 (5 bases). Trimming removed 4 bases from V and 3 bases from J, with 9 bases in between. The CDR3 spans 14 residues. CDR1 is SNHLY and CDR2 is FYNNEI in the germline V gene. The CDR3 spells CASSVGGYTGELFF. The CDR3, as DNA: TGTGCCAGCAGTGTTGGAGGCTACACCGGGGAGCTGTTTTTT.

A note on this clone: Other DNA sequences of this sample code for an identical CDR3. The chain combines TRBV5-8 with TRBJ2-1, with 7 bases fitting TRBD2. CDR3 length equals 15 residues. The germline V gene has CDR1 SGHTS and CDR2 YDEGEE. The trim removed 2 bases at V and 3 bases at J, leaving 5 bases unmatched. The DNA for the CDR3 is TGTGCCAGCAGCTTTGGCGGGGGAAACTACAATGAGCAGTTCTTC. It codes for CASSFGGGNYNEQFF.

CDR3 loop: CASSHRNRGSLDTQYF. CDR3 sequence (DNA): TGCGCCAGCAGCCACCGCAACAGGGGTTCTTTAGATACGCAGTATTTT. The gene calls are TRBV4-1 and TRBJ2-3; 7 nucleotides align to TRBD1. The CDR3 is 16 amino acids. CDR1 and CDR2 (germline): MGHRA, YSYEKL. V was pared by 3 bases and J by 5 bases, with 11 bases of the junction left unmatched.

The chain combines TRBV19 with TRBJ1-2; the match to TRBD1 covers 7 bases. V shed 5 bases and J 5 bases; nucleotides not matched to a gene: 8. The CDR3 covers 14 residues. CDR1 and CDR2 from the germline V gene are LNHDA and SQIVND (reference sequence). The CDR3 is CASSSSGTAYGYTF. The CDR3 DNA reads TGTGCCAGTAGTTCATCCGGGACAGCGTATGGCTACACCTTC.

The CDR3 is CASSWTGGNGYTF. CDR3 nucleotides: TGTGCCAGCAGCTGGACAGGGGGGAATGGCTACACCTTC. The chain couples TRBV11-2 to TRBJ1-2; 10 bases agree with TRBD1. The CDR3 totals 13 residues. The germline V gene encodes CDR1 SGHAT and CDR2 FQNNGV. V shed 4 bases, J shed 6 bases, and the junction held 2 bases outside the gene matches.

The V call is TRBV27, the J call TRBJ1-1, with TRBD1 matching over 8 bases. Trimming took 6 bases from V and 8 from J; bases not matched to a gene: 11. The length of the CDR3 is 14 residues. The V gene's germline CDR1 is MNHEY and CDR2 SMNVEV (reference sequence). The CDR3 coding sequence is TGTGCCAGCAGCCCGGGACAGGCGAGAGGAGAAGCTTTCTTT. Amino acids: CASSPGQARGEAFF.

V usage is TRBV30 and J usage is TRBJ2-3, with 7 bases matching TRBD1. This CDR3 comprises 14 residues. Germline loops: CDR1 GTSNPN, CDR2 SVGIG (reference sequence). Trimming at V came to 0 bases and at J to 3 bases, leaving 3 bases not matched to a gene. The CDR3 DNA sequence: TGTGCCTGGAGTGTAAAGGGGGCTACAGATACGCAGTATTTT. Translating it yields CAWSVKGATDTQYF.

This chain links TRBV28 with TRBJ2-3; 8 bases fit TRBD2. The V gene end was trimmed by 7 bases and the J gene end by 4 bases; junction bases not matched to a gene: 16. The CDR3 totals 17 residues. CDR1 and CDR2 from the germline V gene are MDHEN and SYDVKM. CDR3 amino acids: CASISPGGLARADTQYF. CDR3 coding DNA: TGTGCCAGCATCTCCCCCGGCGGACTAGCAAGGGCAGATACGCAGTATTTT.

V gene TRBV7-3 combines with J gene TRBJ2-2; 8 nucleotides agree with TRBD2. V shed 2 bases and J 2 bases; nucleotides not matched to a gene: 7. CDR1 is SGHTA, CDR2 FQGTGA, per germline. The CDR3 runs 17 residues. The CDR3 protein is CASSLWRRGENTGELFF. In DNA form, the CDR3 reads TGTGCCAGCAGCTTATGGCGGCGGGGGGAAAACACCGGGGAGCTGTTTTTT.

On this clone itself: The junction departs from germline at one end; a sequencing error may be responsible. This chain links TRBV10-3 with TRBJ2-5; D is possibly TRBD1 (6 bases). CDR1 and CDR2 (germline): ENHRY, SYGVKD. The CDR3 consists of 13 residues. The CDR3 reads CASSYGRGETQYF. The DNA for the CDR3 is TGTGCCAGCAGTTACGGCAGGGGAGAGACCCAGTACTTC.